This T cell receptor (beta chain) was observed in a study of shared clonotypes between healthy human individuals. Study observations and caveats: Shared across a few donors were about 4.6% of the naive CD4 clonotypes.

A remark on this clone: Antigen unknown.

A deep-level run was used for the assay. Here immunoSEQ multiplex PCR was the method, and the copy in TCRdb shows in-frame clones only, minus some. The sample has about 2,100,000 clones, 93% seen once. Naive CD8 cells comprised CD45RO-negative, CCR7-positively selected cells, excluding terminally differentiated effector memory CD45RA+ cells. Per the germline V gene, CDR1 is SGHTA and CDR2 is FQGNSA. With V trimmed by 1 base and J by 1 base, 6 bases remained unmatched. The CDR3 runs to 18 residues. This TCR was sampled from a man between 18 and 35 years old in good health. Some clones in this sample may be carry-over from other donors' samples. Material: naive CD8+ T cells from PBMCs. The chain couples TRBV7-2 to TRBJ2-6, with TRBD1 identical over 8 bases. The CDR3 DNA follows: TGTGCCAGCAGCTTAGAGCCAGGGGGCTTTTCTGGGGCCAACGTCCTGACTTTC. Its protein product is CASSLEPGGFSGANVLTF.